This TCR beta chain is from a study of blood T cell repertoires in COVID-19. Turning to the study itself: Samples of COVID-19 (acute and convalescent) were obtained from the United States, Italy and Spain. T cells, B-cell-depleted T cells, or PBMCs provided the cDNA or gDNA that served as material.

This clone was detected only once. The junction and the germline gene differ at one end; a read error may be behind it. Sequenced by immunoSEQ multiplex PCR; TCRdb stores in-frame clones only, minus some. The sample contains about 56,000 clones, around 77% of which appear only once. Enrolled during active infection, Seattle patients were then followed longitudinally. The TCR originated in a woman aged 70-85 years with COVID-19, enrolled during active disease. Input material: peripheral blood.

The CDR3 reads CASSEASDRTYQF. The CDR3 nucleotides are TGTGCCAGCAGTGAAGCGTCGGACAGGACATACCAGTTT. The V call is TRBV6-1, the J call TRBJ1-1; TRBD1 aligns across 7 bases. The CDR3 consists of 13 residues. Germline V gene sequence: CDR1 MNHNS, CDR2 SASEGT.